A single sample is the source of the 16 T cell receptor beta chains below, sequenced in a study of naive and memory T cell subsets. Whole-study results and caveats: Especially in CD8 cells, naive repertoires contained a few larger clonotypes, possibly CD45RA-re-expressing memory cells.

The beta constant-region primer was an equimolar mix of two oligonucleotides covering TRBC1 and TRBC2. The ligated cDNA underwent four PCR rounds using SP2 and nested alpha and beta constant-region primers. One entry per CDR3 protein, called by TCRdb with MiXCR from the UMI-ligation and nested PCR reads. This table has under 150,000 distinct CDR3 sequences, 15% to 25% appearing once. Antigens of these TCRs are unknown. Sequenced sample: naive CD8+ T cells from blood. Receptor source: a human donor in good health.

The rearrangement uses TRBV12-3 or TRBV12-4 and TRBJ2-1; D is unclear. V shed 5 bases and J shed 8 bases, with 16 bases lying between them. This CDR3 spans 14 amino acids. CDR3 coding DNA: TGTGCCAGCAGTCCCAGCGCGGAGCGCCATGAGCAGTTCTTC. It yields the protein CASSPSAERHEQFF.

This clonotype was counted a single time. This chain uses TRBV7-9 with TRBJ2-2, with D perhaps matching TRBD1 or TRBD2 (5 bases each). Germline lookup yields CDR1 SEHNR and CDR2 FQNEAQ (reference sequence). The length of the CDR3 is 13 residues. Trimming took 5 bases from V and 7 from J, leaving 11 bases between them. The CDR3 loop reads CASSTQRGGELFF. The CDR3 bases are TGTGCCAGCAGCACCCAGAGGGGCGGGGAGCTGTTTTTT.

The chain combines TRBV10-3 with TRBJ2-5; D may be TRBD1 (6 bases). Trimming took 6 bases from V and 5 from J, leaving 22 bases between them. Germline V gene data show CDR1 as ENHRY and CDR2 as SYGVKD. The CDR3 has 16 amino acids. DNA for the CDR3: TGTGCCATCAGCGCCATGGTACAGGGTAACGGGGAGACCCAGTACTTC. Its protein is CAISAMVQGNGETQYF.

This clonotype has just a few counts. This chain links TRBV30 with TRBJ2-1; the match to TRBD2 covers 7 bases. Germline values: CDR1 GTSNPN, CDR2 SVGIG (reference sequence). CDR3 length equals 15 residues. Trimming cost V 4 bases and J 0 bases; bases outside gene matches: 6. The CDR3 protein is CAWNPGGSSYNEQFF. In DNA form, the CDR3 reads TGTGCCTGGAACCCGGGAGGCAGCTCCTACAATGAGCAGTTCTTC.

The CDR3 is CASSTTSGRAYEQYF. Written as DNA, the CDR3 is TGTGCCAGCAGTACAACTAGCGGGAGGGCCTACGAGCAGTACTTC. J is TRBJ2-7 and V is TRBV27; 13 bases map to TRBD2. CDR1 is MNHEY, CDR2 SMNVEV, per germline (reference sequence). V was pared by 5 bases and J by 2 bases, with 3 bases of the junction left unmatched. The CDR3 is 15 residues long.

This clonotype has a handful of counts. The chain combines TRBV6-6 with TRBJ1-5, with D possibly being TRBD1 (5 bases). V shed 2 bases and J shed 5 bases, with 10 bases lying between them. The CDR3 runs 14 residues. Germline CDR1 and CDR2: MNHNY and SVGAGI (reference sequence). In nucleotides, the CDR3 is TGTGCCAGCAGTTACGGGCAGGGTCATCAGCCCCAGCATTTT. This gives the protein CASSYGQGHQPQHF.

This clonotype has only a few counts. The V and J genes are TRBV3-1 and TRBJ1-1, with unresolved D. Deletions cut 0 bases from V and 0 bases from J, with 8 bases between. CDR1 is LGHDT and CDR2 is YNNKEL in the germline V gene (reference sequence). This CDR3 region has 15 residues. The CDR3 DNA reads as TGTGCCAGCAGCCAAGAGGACGGATTGAACACTGAAGCTTTCTTT. Residues: CASSQEDGLNTEAFF.

This clonotype was recorded a few times. The chain joins TRBV27 to TRBJ2-3; 15 positions match TRBD2. The CDR3 consists of 17 residues. Unmatched junction bases numbered 12, after V lost 4 bases and J lost 10 bases. The germline gives CDR1 MNHEY, CDR2 SMNVEV (reference sequence). DNA of the CDR3: TGTGCCAGCAGTTACCCCGGACTAGCGGGAGGGCCCACTGCGCAGTATTTT. Translated, it gives CASSYPGLAGGPTAQYF.

The gene calls are TRBV5-4 and TRBJ2-5, with TRBD1 matching over 8 bases. V lost 9 bases and J lost 1; bases outside the gene matches: 2. CDR3 size: 12 residues. Germline CDR1 SGHNT, CDR2 YYREEE (reference sequence). Here the CDR3 reads CAITGGQETQYF. The CDR3 nucleotides are TGTGCCATTACAGGGGGCCAAGAGACCCAGTACTTC.

In its sample, this clonotype was seen a few times. The chain combines TRBV28 with TRBJ2-1, with D possibly being TRBD2 (6 bases). Germline CDR1 is MDHEN and CDR2 is SYDVKM. Trimming cost V 1 base and J 0 bases, with 10 bases left between them. This CDR3 is 16 amino acids long. The CDR3: CASSLSGESSYNEQFF. The CDR3 DNA reads TGTGCCAGCAGTTTATCGGGGGAAAGCTCCTACAATGAGCAGTTCTTC.

This clonotype occurred a few times. The chain recombines TRBV12-5 with TRBJ1-1; 10 bases match TRBD1. V lost 3 bases and J lost 3; bases outside the gene matches: 10. This CDR3 is built from 17 residues. The germline gives CDR1 LGHNT, CDR2 FRNRAP. Here the CDR3 reads CASGFTGTGDKDTEAFF. As DNA, the CDR3 is TGTGCTAGTGGTTTCACCGGGACAGGGGATAAGGACACTGAAGCTTTCTTT. The whole variable domain, remainder taken from reference TRBV12-5 and TRBJ1-1, is DARVTQTPRHKVTEMGQEVTMRCQPILGHNTVFWYRQTMMQGLELLAYFRNRAPLDDSGMPKDRFSAEMPDATLATLKIQPSEPRDSAVYFCASGFTGTGDKDTEAFFGQGTRLTVV.

A few counts support this clonotype. V gene TRBV9 combines with J gene TRBJ2-2, with no clear D. V was shortened by 0 bases and J by 6 bases, with 9 bases between the two germline ends. This CDR3 comprises 14 residues. The V gene's germline CDR1 is SGDLS and CDR2 YYNGEE. CDR3 in DNA: TGTGCCAGCAGCGTAGGCGGAACGTCCGGGGAGCTGTTTTTT. Its protein is CASSVGGTSGELFF.

This clonotype appeared a few times. The J gene is TRBJ2-3, the V gene TRBV20-1, with D possibly being TRBD2 (6 bases). V lost 0 bases and J 0 bases, leaving 22 bases between the germline ends. The germline V gene encodes CDR1 DFQATT and CDR2 SNEGSKA (reference sequence). CDR3 length equals 19 residues. DNA for the CDR3: TGCAGTGCTAGAGATCCCGCCGGACTTCGGAGGGATAGCACAGATACGCAGTATTTT. It specifies CSARDPAGLRRDSTDTQYF.

The rearrangement uses TRBV5-6 and TRBJ1-1, with D tentatively TRBD1 (5 bases). Germline V gene lookup returns CDR1 SGHDT and CDR2 YYEEEE. The CDR3 is made up of 14 amino acids. V dropped 9 bases and J dropped 1 base, with 16 bases sitting between them. Here the CDR3 reads CATSAWGGNTEAFF. In nucleotides, the CDR3 is TGTGCCACCTCAGCTTGGGGGGGGAACACTGAAGCTTTCTTT.

The J gene is TRBJ2-7, the V gene TRBV6-1; D possibly corresponds to TRBD2 (6 bases). V lost 1 base, J lost 2 bases, and 18 bases lay in between. CDR3 length: 17 residues. The germline V gene encodes CDR1 MNHNS and CDR2 SASEGT. The CDR3 region is CASSEVGGFAPTYEQYF. In DNA form, the CDR3 reads TGTGCCAGCAGTGAAGTTGGGGGGTTTGCTCCGACCTACGAGCAGTACTTC.

V is TRBV2 and J is TRBJ2-1; tentative D call: TRBD2 (5 bases). The V gene's germline CDR1 is SNHLY and CDR2 FYNNEI. The CDR3 totals 14 residues. Trimming took 4 bases from V and 8 from J, leaving 15 bases between them. In DNA, the CDR3 is TGTGCCAGCAGTGGGGTGGGAGAGGGCCATGAGCAGTTCTTC. As protein: CASSGVGEGHEQFF.